This T cell receptor beta chain emerged from a study of OX40 agonist ivuxolimab in advanced cancers. Background on the study: Dose-escalation patients were diagnosed with hepatocellular carcinoma, melanoma, renal cell cancer or head and neck cancer. The study's findings and limits: In general, CD8+ T cells held more expanded clones than CD4+ did, on average.

TCRdb keeps only in-frame clones here, not all; method: immunoSEQ multiplex PCR. The repertoire holds around 56,000 clones, with approximately 89% as singletons. This CDR3 has 15 residues. In germline, CDR1 is MDHEN, CDR2 SYDVKM. Comment on this clone: What it binds is not known.

The receptor was isolated from an adult with an advanced solid tumor such as melanoma, head and neck, liver or kidney cancer. The material was CD4+ or CD8+ T cells sorted from blood, obtained in a trial of the OX40 agonist ivuxolimab. This rearrangement joins TRBV28 to TRBJ2-5; D assignment may be TRBD1 or TRBD2 (5 bases each). The J call may be faulty, since TRBJ2-7 better matches the DNA end. This chain's CDR3 is CASSFLGELGLEQYF. The CDR3, as DNA: TGTGCCAGCAGTTTTCTGGGGGAACTCGGGCTCGAGCAGTACTTC.